Following are 19 T cell receptor beta chains from one sample sequenced in a study of vaccination effects on CD4 cells after COVID-19. No antigen has been identified for these receptors. Assay used: immunoSEQ multiplex PCR; TCRdb lists only in-frame clones, some missing. The sample shows around 20,000 clones, 65% to 85% of them seen only once. Antigen-specific CD4+ T cells were first expanded with viral peptide pools by the ViraFEST assay and only then sequenced. Following 10 days of culture, CD4+ T cells were isolated. All participants had two doses of either the BNT162b2 or mRNA-1273 vaccine. This material consisted of CD4+ T cells from PBMCs cultured with HCoV-229E spike peptides, taken after COVID-19 vaccination. These receptors were obtained from a human donor who received a COVID-19 vaccine.

The gene calls are TRBV7-8 and TRBJ1-4, with TRBD1 identical over 7 bases. The germline CDR1 and CDR2 sequences are SGHVS and FQNEAQ. The ends lost 1 base at V and 7 bases at J; junction bases unmatched: 6. The CDR3 has 15 residues. CDR3 sequence: CASSLGEGASEKLFF. CDR3 nucleotide sequence: TGTGCCAGCAGCTTAGGAGAGGGGGCGAGTGAAAAACTGTTTTTT.

The V call is TRBV5-1, the J call TRBJ2-7, with 9 bases lining up with TRBD2. Germline assignment: CDR1 SGHRS and CDR2 YFSETQ. V gave up 3 bases and J gave up 1 base; unmatched junction bases: 5. The CDR3 covers 15 residues. DNA of the CDR3: TGCGCCAGCAGCTGGGTTAGCGGGGGATCCTACGAGCAGTACTTC. This translates into CASSWVSGGSYEQYF.

The V and J genes are TRBV6-5 and TRBJ1-2, with unresolved D. The V end lost 0 bases, the J end lost 0 bases, and 8 bases lay between the germline ends. There are 15 residues in the CDR3. Germline lookup yields CDR1 MNHEY and CDR2 SVGAGI. This CDR3 is CASSYSRNSNYGYTF. DNA of the CDR3: TGTGCCAGCAGTTACTCGAGAAATTCTAACTATGGCTACACCTTC.

This chain joins TRBV5-1 and TRBJ2-5, with D perhaps TRBD2 (6 bases). Looked up from germline, CDR1 is SGHRS and CDR2 is YFSETQ. CDR3 size: 17 residues. With 1 base removed from V and 2 bases from J, the gap between germline ends came to 18 bases. CDR3 nucleotides: TGCGCCAGCAGCTTGCTCGGCGGGATAGGGATACAAGAGACCCAGTACTTC. This sequence encodes CASSLLGGIGIQETQYF.

V usage is TRBV18 and J usage is TRBJ1-4; D is perhaps TRBD1 (6 bases). The germline V gene has CDR1 KGHSH and CDR2 LQKENI. V lost 4 bases and J 3 bases, leaving 12 bases between the germline ends. The length of the CDR3 is 15 residues. The CDR3 DNA reads as TGTGCCAGCTCACTAACACAGGGACCTAATGAAAAACTGTTTTTT. Its protein product is CASSLTQGPNEKLFF.

V usage is TRBV7-8 and J usage is TRBJ1-2, with D uncertain. The CDR3 is 13 residues long. V lost 4 bases and J 3 bases, leaving 9 bases between the germline ends. Germline V gene data show CDR1 as SGHVS and CDR2 as FQNEAQ. CDR3 sequence: CASSWAADYGYTF. In DNA, the CDR3 is TGTGCCAGCAGCTGGGCCGCGGACTATGGCTACACCTTC.

The rearrangement joins TRBV5-1 to TRBJ2-1; 9 nucleotides line up with TRBD2. Trimming took 1 base from V and 9 from J; bases not matched to a gene: 8. The length of the CDR3 is 15 residues. In germline, CDR1 is SGHRS, CDR2 YFSETQ. CDR3 DNA: TGCGCCAGCAGCTTGTCCCTTAGCGGGAGCTCTGAGCAGTTCTTC. Translation gives CASSLSLSGSSEQFF.

The rearrangement links TRBV2 to TRBJ2-7; no reliable D call. The CDR3 runs to 14 residues. CDR1 SNHLY and CDR2 FYNNEI come from the germline V gene. V was clipped by 4 bases and J by 6 bases, with 16 bases between them. The CDR3 here is CASSVWGLLSEQYF. CDR3 nucleotide sequence: TGTGCCAGCAGTGTATGGGGTCTCCTCTCCGAGCAGTACTTC.

This chain joins TRBV5-1 and TRBJ1-6; 8 bases line up with TRBD1. Germline V gene lookup returns CDR1 SGHRS and CDR2 YFSETQ. Trimming cost V 0 bases and J 0 bases; bases outside gene matches: 2. The CDR3 runs 17 residues. The CDR3 DNA reads as TGCGCCAGCAGCTTGGACAGGGGGGTCTCCTATAATTCACCCCTCCACTTT. Protein sequence: CASSLDRGVSYNSPLHF.

CDR3: CASSDPRENSYNEQFF. The CDR3 DNA is TGTGCCAGTTCCGACCCGCGGGAGAACTCCTACAATGAGCAGTTCTTC. The chain carries TRBV6-6 and TRBJ2-1; 7 nucleotides line up with TRBD2. CDR3 length: 16 residues. Germline CDR1 and CDR2: MNHNY and SVGAGI (reference sequence). Trimming took 9 bases from V and 0 from J; bases not matched to a gene: 11.

Only a few counts were recorded for this clone. The chain has TRBV19 and TRBJ1-4, with TRBD1 as a possible D gene (6 bases). Germline values: CDR1 LNHDA, CDR2 SQIVND (reference sequence). Trimming shortened V by 8 bases and J by 10 bases, and 26 bases separated the two germline ends. This CDR3 has 16 residues. CDR3 sequence (DNA): TGTGCCAGTGGAAACAGGGAACTCGCTAAATTTGGAAAACTGTTTTTT. It is translated as CASGNRELAKFGKLFF.

The gene calls are TRBV4-1 and TRBJ2-7; 13 nucleotides align to TRBD2. Germline V CDR1 and CDR2: MGHRA, YSYEKL. The CDR3 consists of 15 residues. V shed 9 bases, J shed 3 bases, and the junction held 8 bases outside the gene matches. The CDR3 loop is CASAPGLAGYYEQYF. The CDR3, as DNA: TGCGCCAGTGCGCCGGGACTAGCGGGATACTACGAGCAGTACTTC.

This clone has more than one count but fewer than ten. The chain recombines TRBV6-1 with TRBJ1-5; D may be TRBD1 (6 bases). Trimming left V 1 base short and J 0 bases short, with 10 bases between. Germline CDR1 is MNHNS and CDR2 is SASEGT. This CDR3 region has 16 residues. The CDR3 DNA is TGTGCCAGCAGTGAAGTGGACAGCTATAGCAATCAGCCCCAGCATTTT. Encoded protein: CASSEVDSYSNQPQHF.

This clone was seen a handful of times. The chain couples TRBV5-1 to TRBJ2-1, with TRBD1 matching over 7 bases. The CDR3 contains 15 residues. Per the germline V gene, CDR1 is SGHRS and CDR2 is YFSETQ. The J segment lost 1 base and the V segment lost 4 bases, leaving 5 bases of the junction unmatched. CDR3 DNA: TGCGCCAGCAGCCAAGACAGGGTTTCCTACAATGAGCAGTTCTTC. Translation: CASSQDRVSYNEQFF.

This chain links TRBV6-5 with TRBJ2-3; 9 positions agree with TRBD2. V trimming: 8 bases; J trimming: 6 bases; junction bases outside the gene matches: 6. In germline, CDR1 is MNHEY, CDR2 SVGAGI. The CDR3 covers 13 residues. The DNA for the CDR3 is TGTGCCAGCGGCGCGGGGGGGCCTGATACGCAGTATTTT. As protein: CASGAGGPDTQYF.

This chain links TRBV3-1 (or the pseudogene TRBV3-2) with TRBJ2-5; a possible D gene is TRBD2 (6 bases). Germline loops: CDR1 LGHDT, CDR2 YNNKEL (reference sequence). This CDR3 spans 14 amino acids. V lost 5 bases and J lost 2, with 12 bases in between. CDR3 nucleotides: TGTGCCAGCAGCTCCGGACTATTACAAGAGACCCAGTACTTC. Translated: CASSSGLLQETQYF.

V gene TRBV19 combines with J gene TRBJ1-5; D perhaps matches TRBD1 (5 bases). This CDR3 has 17 residues. The germline V and J ends were trimmed by 4 bases and 2 bases, with 18 bases remaining between them. Germline-derived CDR1 and CDR2 are LNHDA and SQIVND (reference sequence). CDR3 sequence reads: CASSTRRDESRNQPQHF. The CDR3 DNA follows: TGTGCCAGTAGTACCAGGAGGGACGAGTCTCGCAATCAGCCCCAGCATTTT.

CDR3 in amino acids: CASSVGLGAENTEAFF. CDR3 coding DNA: TGTGCCAGCAGCGTAGGTCTGGGCGCTGAGAACACTGAAGCTTTCTTT. The V call is TRBV9, the J call TRBJ1-1; D unclear. This CDR3 region has 16 residues. Germline assignment: CDR1 SGDLS and CDR2 YYNGEE. Trimming stripped 0 bases from V and 1 base from J, with 13 bases between.

V and J are TRBV14 and TRBJ2-7, with 7 bases matching TRBD2. V trimming: 0 bases; J trimming: 2 bases; junction bases outside the gene matches: 7. The CDR3 runs to 16 residues. CDR1 and CDR2 from the germline V gene are SGHDN and FVKESK. The CDR3 loop reads CASSQDGFRGAYEQYF. The CDR3 DNA follows: TGTGCCAGCAGCCAAGATGGTTTTCGGGGGGCCTACGAGCAGTACTTC.